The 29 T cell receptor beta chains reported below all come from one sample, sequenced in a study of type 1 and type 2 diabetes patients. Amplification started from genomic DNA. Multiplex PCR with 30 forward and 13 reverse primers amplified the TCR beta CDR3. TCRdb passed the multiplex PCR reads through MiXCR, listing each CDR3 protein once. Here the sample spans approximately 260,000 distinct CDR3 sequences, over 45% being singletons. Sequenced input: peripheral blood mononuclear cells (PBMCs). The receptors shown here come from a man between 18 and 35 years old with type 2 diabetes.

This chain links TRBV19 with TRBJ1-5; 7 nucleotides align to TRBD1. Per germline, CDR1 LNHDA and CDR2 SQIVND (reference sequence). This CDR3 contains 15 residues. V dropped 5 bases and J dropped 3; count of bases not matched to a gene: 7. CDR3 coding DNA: TGTGCCAGTAGTGTTGACAGGGTGATCAATCAGCCCCAGCATTTT. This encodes CASSVDRVINQPQHF.

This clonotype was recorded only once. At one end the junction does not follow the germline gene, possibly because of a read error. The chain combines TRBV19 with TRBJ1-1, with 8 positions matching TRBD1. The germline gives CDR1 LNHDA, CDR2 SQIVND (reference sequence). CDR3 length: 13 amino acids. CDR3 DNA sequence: TGTGCCAGTAGTAGTTCAGGGGGCACTGATGCTTTCTTT. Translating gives CASSSSGGTDAFF.

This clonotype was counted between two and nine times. CDR3 protein: CSVVADSTDTQYF. The CDR3 DNA sequence: TGCAGCGTTGTAGCGGATAGCACAGATACGCAGTATTTT. This chain links TRBV29-1 with TRBJ2-3, with D tentatively TRBD2 (6 bases). Germline loops: CDR1 SQVTM, CDR2 ANQGSEA. V dropped 4 bases and J dropped 0 bases, with 8 bases sitting between them. The CDR3 spans 13 residues.

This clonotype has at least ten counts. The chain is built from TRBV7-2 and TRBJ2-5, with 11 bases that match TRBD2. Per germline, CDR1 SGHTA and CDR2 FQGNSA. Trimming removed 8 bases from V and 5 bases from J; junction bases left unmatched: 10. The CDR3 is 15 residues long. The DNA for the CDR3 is TGTGCCAGCGCAGCCTCTAGCGGGGGGTTTGAGACCCAGTACTTC. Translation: CASAASSGGFETQYF.

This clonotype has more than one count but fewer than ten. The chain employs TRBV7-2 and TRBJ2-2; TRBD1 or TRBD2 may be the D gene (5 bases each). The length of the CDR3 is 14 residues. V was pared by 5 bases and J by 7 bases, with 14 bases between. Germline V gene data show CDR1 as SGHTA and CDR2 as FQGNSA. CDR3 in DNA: TGTGCCAGCAGCCGGGGCGGCTTGGTCGGGGAGCTGTTTTTT. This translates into CASSRGGLVGELFF.

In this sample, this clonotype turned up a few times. The chain's CDR3 is CASSLTVNQPQHF. The CDR3 coding sequence is TGTGCCAGCAGTTTAACAGTCAATCAGCCCCAGCATTTT. This chain uses TRBV12-3 or TRBV12-4 with TRBJ1-5; no clear D gene. The CDR3 consists of 13 residues. V shed 2 bases and J shed 3 bases, with 5 bases lying between them.

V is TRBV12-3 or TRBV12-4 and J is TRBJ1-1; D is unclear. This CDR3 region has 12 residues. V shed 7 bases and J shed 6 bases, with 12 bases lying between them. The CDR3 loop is CASIDMPPEAFF. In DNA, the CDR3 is TGTGCCAGCATAGACATGCCTCCTGAAGCTTTCTTT.

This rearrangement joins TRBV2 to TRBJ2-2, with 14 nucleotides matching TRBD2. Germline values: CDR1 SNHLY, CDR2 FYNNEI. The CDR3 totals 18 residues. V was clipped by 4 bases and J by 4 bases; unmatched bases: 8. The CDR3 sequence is CASSGLAGGPQGTGELFF. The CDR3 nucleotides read TGTGCCAGCAGTGGACTAGCGGGAGGGCCTCAGGGCACCGGGGAGCTGTTTTTT.

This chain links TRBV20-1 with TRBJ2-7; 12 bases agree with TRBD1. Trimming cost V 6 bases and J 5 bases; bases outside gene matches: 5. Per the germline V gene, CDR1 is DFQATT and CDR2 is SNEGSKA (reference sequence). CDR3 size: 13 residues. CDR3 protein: CSAKGQGAHEQYF. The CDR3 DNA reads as TGCAGTGCAAAGGGACAGGGGGCCCACGAGCAGTACTTC.

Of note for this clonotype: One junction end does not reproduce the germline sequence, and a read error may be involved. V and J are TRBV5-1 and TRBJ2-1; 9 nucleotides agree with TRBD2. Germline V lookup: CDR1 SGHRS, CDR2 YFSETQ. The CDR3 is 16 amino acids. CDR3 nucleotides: TGTGCCAGCAGCTTACAAGCGGGAGGCTCCTACAATGAGCAGTTCTTC. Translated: CASSLQAGGSYNEQFF.

The CDR3 protein is CASSTLTSIALNQPQHF. The CDR3 nucleotides read TGTGCCAGCAGTACTCTGACAAGTATCGCCTTAAATCAGCCCCAGCATTTT. The V and J genes are TRBV28 and TRBJ1-5; D remains unclear. The CDR3 runs 17 residues. CDR1 and CDR2 from the germline V gene are MDHEN and SYDVKM. Trimming removed 5 bases from V and 4 bases from J, with 21 bases in between.

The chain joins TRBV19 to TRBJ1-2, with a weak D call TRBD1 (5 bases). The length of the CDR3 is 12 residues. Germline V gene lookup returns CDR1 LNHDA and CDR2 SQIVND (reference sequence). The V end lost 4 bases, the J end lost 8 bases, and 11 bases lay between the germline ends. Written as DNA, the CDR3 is TGTGCCAGTAGTACGACAGTGCACGGCTACACCTTC. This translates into CASSTTVHGYTF.

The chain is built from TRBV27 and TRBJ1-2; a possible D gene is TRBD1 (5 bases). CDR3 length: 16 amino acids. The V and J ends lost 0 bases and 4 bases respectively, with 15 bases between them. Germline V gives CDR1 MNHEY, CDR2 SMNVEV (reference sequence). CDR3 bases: TGTGCCAGCAGTTTATCGTTAAGTCTCGACAGCTATGGCTACACCTTC. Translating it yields CASSLSLSLDSYGYTF.

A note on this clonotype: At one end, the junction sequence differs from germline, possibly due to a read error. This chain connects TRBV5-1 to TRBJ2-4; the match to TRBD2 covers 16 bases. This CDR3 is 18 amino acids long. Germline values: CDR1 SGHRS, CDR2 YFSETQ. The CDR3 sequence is CASSLKGTSGRVENIQYF. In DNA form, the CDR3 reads TGTGCCAGCAGCTTGAAGGGGACTAGCGGGAGGGTTGAGAACATTCAGTACTTC.

CDR3 in DNA: TGTGCCAGCAGAACGGGGCCCTACGAGCAGTACTTC. Translating it yields CASRTGPYEQYF. This chain joins TRBV12-3 or TRBV12-4 and TRBJ2-7, with D perhaps being TRBD1 or TRBD2 (5 bases each). Trimming removed 6 bases from V and 2 bases from J, with 8 bases in between. The CDR3 runs to 12 residues.

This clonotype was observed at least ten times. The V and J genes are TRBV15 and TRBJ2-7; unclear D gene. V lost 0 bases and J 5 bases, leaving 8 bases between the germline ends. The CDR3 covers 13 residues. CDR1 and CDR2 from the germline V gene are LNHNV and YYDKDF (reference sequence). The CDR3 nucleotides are TGTGCCACCAGCAGAGACAGTATCCACGAGCAGTACTTC. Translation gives CATSRDSIHEQYF.

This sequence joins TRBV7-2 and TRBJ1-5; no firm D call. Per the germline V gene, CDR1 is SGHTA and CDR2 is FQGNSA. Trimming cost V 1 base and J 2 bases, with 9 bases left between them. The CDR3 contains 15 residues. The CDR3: CASSLGEIGNQPQHF. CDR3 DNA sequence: TGTGCCAGCAGCTTAGGGGAGATTGGCAATCAGCCCCAGCATTTT.

CDR3 sequence reads: CSVSLRDRVRETQYF. CDR3 DNA: TGCAGCGTCAGCCTCCGGGACAGGGTACGTGAGACCCAGTACTTC. This rearrangement joins TRBV29-1 to TRBJ2-5; TRBD1 aligns across 9 bases. Losses at the gene ends were 6 bases for V and 5 bases for J; bases not matched to a gene: 13. Germline CDR1 SQVTM, CDR2 ANQGSEA. This CDR3 spans 15 amino acids. The full variable domain, rest sourced from reference TRBV29-1 and TRBJ2-5, is SAVISQKPSRDICQRGTSLTIQCQVDSQVTMMFWYRQQPGQSLTLIATANQGSEATYESGFVIDKFPISRPNLTFSTLTVSNMSPEDSSIYLCSVSLRDRVRETQYFGPGTRLLVL.

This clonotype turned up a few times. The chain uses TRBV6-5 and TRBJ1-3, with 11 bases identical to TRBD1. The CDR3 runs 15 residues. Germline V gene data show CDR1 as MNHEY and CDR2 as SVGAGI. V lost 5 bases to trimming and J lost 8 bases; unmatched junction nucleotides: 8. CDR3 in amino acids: CASSLLRDRGDTIYF. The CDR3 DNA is TGTGCCAGCAGTCTACTCCGGGACAGGGGGGACACCATATATTTT.

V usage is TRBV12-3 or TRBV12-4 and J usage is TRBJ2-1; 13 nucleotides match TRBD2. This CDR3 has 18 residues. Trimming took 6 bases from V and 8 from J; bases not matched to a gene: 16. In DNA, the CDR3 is TGTGCCAGCAGACCCACCGGGGGACTAGCGGGAAGGTCCTATGAGCAGTTCTTC. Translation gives CASRPTGGLAGRSYEQFF.

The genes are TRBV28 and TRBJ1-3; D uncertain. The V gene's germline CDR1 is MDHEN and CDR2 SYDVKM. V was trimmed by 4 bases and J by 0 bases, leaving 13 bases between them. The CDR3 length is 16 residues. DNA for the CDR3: TGTGCCAGCAGTTCCCCTTTTGGGGTCTCTGGAAACACCATATATTTT. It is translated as CASSSPFGVSGNTIYF.

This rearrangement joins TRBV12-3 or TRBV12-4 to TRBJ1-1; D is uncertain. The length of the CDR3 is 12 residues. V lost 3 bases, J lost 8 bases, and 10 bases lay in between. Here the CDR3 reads CASSLGRSEAFF. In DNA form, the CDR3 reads TGTGCCAGCAGTTTGGGCAGGTCAGAAGCTTTCTTT.

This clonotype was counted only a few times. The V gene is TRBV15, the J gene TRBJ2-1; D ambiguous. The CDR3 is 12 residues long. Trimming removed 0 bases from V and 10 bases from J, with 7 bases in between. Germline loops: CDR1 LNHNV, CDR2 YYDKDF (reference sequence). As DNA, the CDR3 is TGTGCCACCAGCAGAGAGTCCGGCGAGCAGTTCTTC. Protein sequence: CATSRESGEQFF.

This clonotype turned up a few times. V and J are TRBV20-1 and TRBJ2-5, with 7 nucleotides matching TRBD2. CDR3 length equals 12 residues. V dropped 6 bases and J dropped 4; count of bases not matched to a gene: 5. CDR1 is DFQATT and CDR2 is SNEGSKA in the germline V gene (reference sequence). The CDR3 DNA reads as TGCAGTGCCGAGCGGGAACGAGAGACCCAGTACTTC. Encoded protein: CSAERERETQYF.

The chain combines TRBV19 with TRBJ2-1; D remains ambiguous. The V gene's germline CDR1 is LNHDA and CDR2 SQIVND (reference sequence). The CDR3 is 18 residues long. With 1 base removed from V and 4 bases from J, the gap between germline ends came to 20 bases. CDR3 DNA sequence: TGTGCCAGTAGTATAGTCGGTCCGGAAACGTCGGTATACAATGAGCAGTTCTTC. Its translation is CASSIVGPETSVYNEQFF.

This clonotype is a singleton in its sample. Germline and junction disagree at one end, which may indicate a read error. CDR3 nucleotides: TGTGCCAGCGGACCGATTGACCCAAATCAGCCCCAGCATTTT. This gives the protein CASGPIDPNQPQHF. The chain combines TRBV10-1 with TRBJ1-5; D ambiguous. CDR1 and CDR2 (germline): WNHNN, SYGVQD (reference sequence). The CDR3 consists of 14 residues.

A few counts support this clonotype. CDR3 bases: TGTGCCAGCATCCTGGACAGGGTTACTAATGAAAAACTGTTTTTT. Its translation is CASILDRVTNEKLFF. The chain employs TRBV6-1 and TRBJ1-4; 8 nucleotides match TRBD1. The CDR3 is 15 residues long. CDR1 MNHNS and CDR2 SASEGT come from the germline V gene. With V trimmed by 7 bases and J by 2 bases, 6 bases remained unmatched.

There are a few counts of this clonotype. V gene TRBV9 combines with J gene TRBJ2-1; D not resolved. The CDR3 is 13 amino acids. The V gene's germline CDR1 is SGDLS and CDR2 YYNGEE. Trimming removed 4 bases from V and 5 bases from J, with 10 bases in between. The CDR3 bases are TGTGCCAGCAGCTTGTGGGCCGACAATGAGCAGTTCTTC. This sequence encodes CASSLWADNEQFF.

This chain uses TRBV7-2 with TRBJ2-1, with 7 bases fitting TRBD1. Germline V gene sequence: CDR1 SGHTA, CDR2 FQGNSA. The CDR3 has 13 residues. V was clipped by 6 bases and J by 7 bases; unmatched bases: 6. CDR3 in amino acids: CASRLTGENEQFF. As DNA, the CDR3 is TGTGCCAGCAGGCTTACAGGGGAGAATGAGCAGTTCTTC.